This TCR beta chain was observed in a study of cytomegalovirus exposure and HLA in healthy donors. Study observations and caveats: Later analysis suggested links between common viral pathogens and several top significant clusters.

The PCR had 60 Vbeta and 13 Jbeta primers. Measured with immunoSEQ multiplex PCR; TCRdb has only the in-frame clones, and not every one. The sample includes some 130,000 clones, 70% to 75% of them seen just once. This clone has more than one count but fewer than ten. What it binds is unknown. Material for sequencing was PBMCs. The TCR comes from a male donor in good health and CMV-seronegative.

The CDR3 DNA sequence: TGTGCCAGCAGTATACAGGGGGAGACCCAGTACTTC. It yields the protein CASSIQGETQYF. The rearrangement links TRBV2 to TRBJ2-5, with TRBD1 matching 7 bases. The trim removed 5 bases at V and 5 bases at J, leaving 2 bases unmatched. CDR3 length equals 12 residues. Germline loops: CDR1 SNHLY, CDR2 FYNNEI.